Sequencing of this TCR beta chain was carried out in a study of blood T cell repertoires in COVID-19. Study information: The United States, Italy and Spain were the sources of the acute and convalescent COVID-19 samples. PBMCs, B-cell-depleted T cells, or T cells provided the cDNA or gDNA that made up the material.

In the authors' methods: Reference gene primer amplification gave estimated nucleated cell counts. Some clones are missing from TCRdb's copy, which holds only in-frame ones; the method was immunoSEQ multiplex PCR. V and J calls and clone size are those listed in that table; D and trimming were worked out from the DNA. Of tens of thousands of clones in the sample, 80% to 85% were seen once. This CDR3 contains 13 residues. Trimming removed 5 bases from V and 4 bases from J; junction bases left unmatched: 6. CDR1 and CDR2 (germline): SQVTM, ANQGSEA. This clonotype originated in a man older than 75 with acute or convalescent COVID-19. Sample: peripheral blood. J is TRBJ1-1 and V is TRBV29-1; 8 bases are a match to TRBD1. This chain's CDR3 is CSVWAGTGTEAFF. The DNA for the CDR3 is TGCAGCGTTTGGGCTGGGACAGGCACTGAAGCTTTCTTT.